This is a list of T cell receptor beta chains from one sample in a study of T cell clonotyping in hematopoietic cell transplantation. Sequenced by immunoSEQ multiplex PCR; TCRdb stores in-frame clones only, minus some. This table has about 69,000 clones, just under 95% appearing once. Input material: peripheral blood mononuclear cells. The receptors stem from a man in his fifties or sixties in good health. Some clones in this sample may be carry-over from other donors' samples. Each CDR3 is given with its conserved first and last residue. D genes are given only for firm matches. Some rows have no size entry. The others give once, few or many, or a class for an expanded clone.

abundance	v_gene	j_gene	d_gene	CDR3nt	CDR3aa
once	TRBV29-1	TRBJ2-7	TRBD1	TGCAGCGTTCAAACAGGGGCTTTGGGCTACGAGCAGTACTTC	CSVQTGALGYEQYF
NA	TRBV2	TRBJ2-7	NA	TGTGCCAGCAGTGAATTGGTAGGGGGTAACTCCGAGCAGTACTTC	CASSELVGGNSEQYF
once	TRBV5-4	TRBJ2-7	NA	TGTGCCAGCAGCTTGACTACAGGGATGTACGAGCAGTACTTC	CASSLTTGMYEQYF
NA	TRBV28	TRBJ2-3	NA	TGTGCCAGCATCCCCCTAATGGGTACACCAAGCACAGATACGCAGTATTTT	CASIPLMGTPSTDTQYF
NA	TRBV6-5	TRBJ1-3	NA	TGTGCCAGCAGTTACTCGTCGACAGTTAAGGCGTCCATATATTTT	CASSYSSTVKASIYF
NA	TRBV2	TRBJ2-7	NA	TGTGCCAGCAGTGAACAAGCCTACGAGCAGTACTTC	CASSEQAYEQYF
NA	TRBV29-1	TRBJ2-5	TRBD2	TGCAGCGTTGAAGATTTCATAGCGGGCCTCAAGGGGACCCAGTACTTC	CSVEDFIAGLKGTQYF
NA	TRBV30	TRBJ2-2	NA	TGTGCCTGGAGTGTCATAACAGCGAACACCGGGGAGCTGTTTTTT	CAWSVITANTGELFF
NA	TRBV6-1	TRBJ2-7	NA	TGTGCCAGCAGTGCCGGGGATAGCGGATACGAGCAGTACTTC	CASSAGDSGYEQYF
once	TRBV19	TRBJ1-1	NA	TGTGCCAGTAGAGGGGAGTATACTGAAGCTTTCTTT	CASRGEYTEAFF
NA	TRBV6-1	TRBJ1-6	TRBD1	TGTGCCAGCAGGTTTGACAGGGGAGATAATTCACCCCTCCACTTT	CASRFDRGDNSPLHF
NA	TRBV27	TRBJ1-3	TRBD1	TGTGCCAGCAGGGGGACAGCATCTGGAAACACCATATATTTT	CASRGTASGNTIYF
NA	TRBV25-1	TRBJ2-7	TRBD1	TGTGCCAGCAGTCGGACAGGGACCTACGAGCAGTACTTC	CASSRTGTYEQYF
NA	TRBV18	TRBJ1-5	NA	TGTGCCAGCTCATCCAGAAATAGCAATCAGCCCCAGCATTTT	CASSSRNSNQPQHF
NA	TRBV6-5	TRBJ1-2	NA	TGTGCCAGCAGTTACGGCGGCGGAGTTCGCTATGGCTACACCTTC	CASSYGGGVRYGYTF
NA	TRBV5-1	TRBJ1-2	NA	TGCGCCAGCAGCTTGGAGGTGGTTGATTATGGCTACACCTTC	CASSLEVVDYGYTF
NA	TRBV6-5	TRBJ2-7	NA	TGTGCCAGCAGTTCCCTTTACGAGCAGTACTTC	CASSSLYEQYF
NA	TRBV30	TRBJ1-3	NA	TGTGCCTGGAGCGGACGGACGGCTGGAAACACCATATATTTT	CAWSGRTAGNTIYF
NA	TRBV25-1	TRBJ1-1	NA	TGTGCCAGCAGTAAGGCGTACACTGAAGCTTTCTTT	CASSKAYTEAFF
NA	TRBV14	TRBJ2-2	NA	TGTGCCAGCAGCCAACTAACTCGGCGGGACACCGGGGAGCTGTTTTTT	CASSQLTRRDTGELFF
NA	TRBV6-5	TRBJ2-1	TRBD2	TGTGCCAGCGCCGGGCCCCGGGGGGTTTTACATGAGCAGTTCTTC	CASAGPRGVLHEQFF
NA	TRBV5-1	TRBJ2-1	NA	TGCGCCAGCAGCTTGGGTGGGGCAGGCTCCAATGAGCAGTTCTTC	CASSLGGAGSNEQFF
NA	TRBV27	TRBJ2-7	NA	TGTGCCAGCAGTTCAGGGACACCGGGAGGCTACGAGCAGTACTTC	CASSSGTPGGYEQYF
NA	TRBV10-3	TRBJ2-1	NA	TGTGCCATCAGCTTAAACAATGAGCAGTTCTTC	CAISLNNEQFF
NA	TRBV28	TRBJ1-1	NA	TGTGCCAGCAGTTTTTCTGAGAACACTGAAGCTTTCTTT	CASSFSENTEAFF
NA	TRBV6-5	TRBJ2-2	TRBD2	TGTGCCAGCAGTTACATTGCGGGGGGAGACACCGGGGAGCTGTTTTTT	CASSYIAGGDTGELFF
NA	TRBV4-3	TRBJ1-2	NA	TGCGCCAGCAGCCGCTCAGGCCTATGGGATGGCTACACCTTC	CASSRSGLWDGYTF
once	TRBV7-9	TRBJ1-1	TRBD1	TGTGCCAGCAGGACAGGGCTCGATGGGACTGAAGCTTTCTTT	CASRTGLDGTEAFF
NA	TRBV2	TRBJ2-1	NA	TGTGCCAGCGGTACAGGGAGCTCCTACAATGAGCAGTTCTTC	CASGTGSSYNEQFF
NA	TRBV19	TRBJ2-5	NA	TGTGCCAGTAGCTACAGATCCGTATACGGGGAGACCCAGTACTTC	CASSYRSVYGETQYF
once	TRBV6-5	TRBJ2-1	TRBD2	TGTGCCAGCAGTAACCGGCCCCGGGAGGGGCAGTTCTTC	CASSNRPREGQFF